This T cell receptor beta chain is from a study of T cells expressing NK-cell markers. Study-level information: Seven HCMV-seropositive donors and one seronegative donor made up the eight sequenced donors.

TCRdb re-analyzed the 5' RACE reads; it lists each CDR3 protein once, without DNA. The table for this sample gives about 260,000 distinct CDR3 sequences. Note on this clonotype: Its antigen is as yet unknown.

The study's findings and limits: A handful of donors showed these clonotypes also leading the CD3+CD56-NKG2C+ fraction. More than 5 of the donors carried dominant NKG2C+ clonotypes that took up roughly 1.0-8% of their CD8+ T cells.

CDR1 and CDR2 from the germline V gene are DFQATT and SNEGSKA (reference sequence). The CDR3 extends over 14 amino acids. The chain is built from TRBV20-1 and TRBJ2-7; TCRdb picks TRBD2, but there is no DNA to check that call. The sequence was obtained from a man younger than 35 in good health. Sequencing was carried out using blood T cells: a sorted CD56 or NKG2C T cell subset, CD4+ or CD8+ T cells, or bulk PBMC T cells (not recorded which). This CDR3 is CSAIPAGSSYEQYF.